There are a few counts of the clone carrying this TCR beta chain. What it binds is unknown. Researchers amplified the TCR beta CDR3 regions from RNA transcripts. The HTBI set primed first-round TCR CDR3 RT-PCR. One entry per CDR3 protein, called by TCRdb with MiXCR from the multiplex PCR reads. The sample holds hundreds of thousands of distinct CDR3 sequences, 30% to 40% seen once. The data were taken from a study of T cells in Graves' hyperthyroidism and ophthalmopathy. Study-wide points: Through a model of 13 V-J features, ophthalmopathy was separated from stable hyperthyroidism.

The CDR3 extends over 16 amino acids. Trimming cost V 4 bases and J 4 bases; bases outside gene matches: 6. Germline lookup yields CDR1 MNHEY and CDR2 SMNVEV (reference sequence). Sequenced input: blood. The J gene is TRBJ2-2, the V gene TRBV27, with 10 bases identical to TRBD2. This TCR came from a woman aged 40 to 55 with Graves' hyperthyroidism. This CDR3 reads CASSSGTSETTGELFF. CDR3 bases: TGTGCCAGCAGTTCCGGGACTAGCGAGACCACCGGGGAGCTGTTTTTT.